This T cell receptor beta chain was captured in a study of Graves' ophthalmopathy and Graves' hyperthyroidism. With regard to this clonotype: Its specificity is not known.

Germline V CDR1 and CDR2: MDHEN, SYDVKM. CDR3 length: 11 residues. Trimming removed 3 bases at V and 6 bases at J, with 6 bases between. Points from the study as a whole: Using 13 signatures, a model distinguished ophthalmopathy from stable hyperthyroidism, reaching about 85% sensitivity and about 81% specificity.

The starting material, 8 to 10 ml of fresh peripheral blood, provided the PBMCs. RNA served as the template for amplifying TCR beta CDR3 regions. RT-PCR was first run with HTBI primers, then multiplex PCR in a second round. TCRdb re-called the multiplex PCR reads through MiXCR, storing one row per CDR3 protein. The sample has about 620,000 distinct CDR3 sequences; 20% to 25% are singletons. This TCR was recovered from a woman aged 18-29 years with stable Graves' hyperthyroidism. Some clones in this sample may be carry-over from other donors' samples. Sequenced material: peripheral blood. The chain combines TRBV28 with TRBJ2-7; no firm D call. Here the CDR3 DNA reads TGTGCCAGCAGTTTGTATGCCGAGCAGTACTTC. Its protein product is CASSLYAEQYF.